Below are 29 T cell receptor beta chains sequenced from a single sample in a study of shared clonotypes between healthy human individuals. Sequencing used immunoSEQ multiplex PCR; TCRdb keeps in-frame clones, though not all of them. The data hold about 1 million clones, with around four fifths observed a single time. Sample: memory CD4+ T cells sorted from blood. Subset reported: CD45RA-negative fraction. These receptor sequences come from a man aged 18 to 29 in good health.

This rearrangement joins TRBV4-1 to TRBJ1-3; no firm D call. With 0 bases removed from V and 2 bases from J, the gap between germline ends came to 14 bases. Germline V gene data show CDR1 as MGHRA and CDR2 as YSYEKL. The CDR3 loop spans 17 amino acids. For the CDR3, the DNA is TGCGCCAGCAGCCAAGATGGCGCTGTAGGGACTGGAAACACCATATATTTT. Its translation: CASSQDGAVGTGNTIYF.

This CDR3 is CASSLGPRRATDTQYF. CDR3 DNA sequence: TGTGCCAGCAGCTTAGGACCCCGGAGGGCCACAGATACGCAGTATTTT. This sequence joins TRBV7-9 and TRBJ2-3, with D possibly TRBD2 on 6 matching bases. Germline V gene sequence: CDR1 SEHNR, CDR2 FQNEAQ (reference sequence). V was cut by 1 base and J by 2 bases, with 13 bases left in between. CDR3 length: 16 residues.

The V gene is TRBV9, the J gene TRBJ1-2; a weak D match, TRBD1 (5 bases). The V and J ends lost 4 bases and 4 bases respectively, with 11 bases between them. Germline assignment: CDR1 SGDLS and CDR2 YYNGEE. This CDR3 is built from 13 residues. Here the CDR3 DNA reads TGTGCCAGCAGCCCGGGAGGGGCCTATGGCTACACCTTC. Protein: CASSPGGAYGYTF.

V usage is TRBV7-6 and J usage is TRBJ2-1; 12 bases line up with TRBD2. This CDR3 contains 17 residues. V shed 5 bases, J shed 7 bases, and the junction held 12 bases outside the gene matches. CDR1 SGHVS and CDR2 FNYEAQ come from the germline V gene. CDR3 residues: CASSARLAGEGWNEQFF. The DNA for the CDR3 is TGTGCCAGCAGCGCCCGACTAGCGGGAGAGGGTTGGAATGAGCAGTTCTTC.

The chain combines TRBV30 with TRBJ2-1; 7 bases fit TRBD2. V shed 2 bases, J shed 0 bases, and the junction held 4 bases outside the gene matches. The CDR3 has 15 amino acids. CDR1 GTSNPN and CDR2 SVGIG come from the germline V gene (reference sequence). This CDR3 reads CAWSPSGTSYNEQFF. The CDR3 bases are TGTGCCTGGAGTCCCAGCGGGACCTCCTACAATGAGCAGTTCTTC.

The chain uses TRBV7-2 and TRBJ1-2, with 9 bases that match TRBD1. The CDR3 runs to 14 residues. V lost 5 bases, J lost 6 bases, and 7 bases stayed unmatched. Germline CDR1 and CDR2: SGHTA and FQGNSA. This CDR3 reads CASSRRDRVDGYTF. The CDR3 DNA follows: TGTGCCAGCAGCCGCCGGGACAGGGTTGATGGCTACACCTTC.

The chain has TRBV27 and TRBJ2-2; TRBD2 matches 7 bases. Germline assignment: CDR1 MNHEY and CDR2 SMNVEV (reference sequence). The CDR3 spans 16 residues. V lost 2 bases, J lost 4 bases, and 7 bases stayed unmatched. The CDR3 is CASSLREAGRTGELFF. CDR3 nucleotides: TGTGCCAGCAGTTTAAGGGAAGCGGGACGCACCGGGGAGCTGTTTTTT.

The chain links TRBV6-5 to TRBJ2-2, with D maybe TRBD2 (5 bases). The CDR3 has 15 amino acids. In germline, CDR1 is MNHEY, CDR2 SVGAGI. V lost 2 bases to trimming and J lost 4 bases, with 11 bases between them. The CDR3, as DNA: TGTGCCAGCAGTTACCAAAGGGCGGGCACCGGGGAGCTGTTTTTT. Protein sequence: CASSYQRAGTGELFF.

Details on this clone: The junction does not match germline at one end; this may be a read error. Other DNA sequences within the sample encode an identical CDR3. This chain connects TRBV29-1 to TRBJ1-1; D is perhaps TRBD1 (6 bases). This CDR3 is built from 12 residues. CDR1 and CDR2 from the germline V gene are SQVTM and ANQGSEA. CDR3 nucleotide sequence: TGCAGCGGCCGGACAGAGAACACTGAAGCCTTCTTT. Amino acids: CSGRTENTEAFF.

This clone has a count of ten or more. Other DNA variants within this sample encode the same CDR3. The gene calls are TRBV5-6 and TRBJ1-6, with a tentative D call TRBD1 (6 bases). CDR3 length: 14 amino acids. Trimming shortened V by 4 bases and J by 7 bases, and 12 bases separated the two germline ends. In germline, CDR1 is SGHDT, CDR2 YYEEEE. The CDR3: CASSGLTGNSPLHF. Written as DNA, the CDR3 is TGTGCCAGCAGCGGTTTGACAGGCAATTCACCCCTCCACTTT. Combining the CDR3 with reference TRBV5-6 and TRBJ1-6 gives the whole variable domain DAGVTQSPTHLIKTRGQQVTLRCSPKSGHDTVSWYQQALGQGPQFIFQYYEEEERQRGNFPDRFSGHQFPNYSSELNVNALLLGDSALYLCASSGLTGNSPLHFGNGTRLTVT.

The chain combines TRBV15 with TRBJ1-2, with unresolved D. The CDR3 consists of 15 residues. CDR1 is LNHNV, CDR2 YYDKDF, per germline (reference sequence). With 0 bases removed from V and 3 bases from J, the gap between germline ends came to 11 bases. CDR3 sequence (DNA): TGTGCCACCAGCAGAGAGGCTCTTAGCCACTATGGCTACACCTTC. This codes for CATSREALSHYGYTF. Together with reference TRBV15 and TRBJ1-2, the CDR3 gives the full variable domain: DAMVIQNPRYQVTQFGKPVTLSCSQTLNHNVMYWYQQKSSQAPKLLFHYYDKDFNNEADTPDNFQSRRPNTSFCFLDIRSPGLGDTAMYLCATSREALSHYGYTFGSGTRLTVV.

The CDR3 DNA reads TGTGCCAGTAGCCGCGGAGGGTTAGGCGGAGCTTTCTTT. Its translation is CASSRGGLGGAFF. The chain employs TRBV19 and TRBJ1-1; no firm D call. The V and J ends lost 6 bases and 10 bases respectively, with 18 bases between them. From germline, CDR1 is LNHDA and CDR2 SQIVND (reference sequence). There are 13 residues in the CDR3.

This clone turned up a few times. This chain uses TRBV9 with TRBJ1-3, with D hard to call. Germline CDR1 and CDR2: SGDLS and YYNGEE. This CDR3 comprises 16 residues. V was trimmed by 0 bases and J by 2 bases, leaving 12 bases between them. CDR3 loop: CASSVEPWQAGNTIYF. The CDR3 DNA reads TGTGCCAGCAGCGTAGAGCCGTGGCAAGCTGGAAACACCATATATTTT.

This sequence joins TRBV7-2 and TRBJ2-1; 10 bases fit TRBD1. The V gene's germline CDR1 is SGHTA and CDR2 FQGNSA. The V and J ends lost 5 bases and 4 bases, in that order; junction bases with no gene match: 8. The CDR3 loop spans 16 amino acids. This CDR3 is CASSPLGTGVYNEQFF. In DNA form, the CDR3 reads TGTGCCAGCAGCCCACTTGGGACAGGGGTTTACAATGAGCAGTTCTTC. The complete variable domain, with remaining parts taken from reference TRBV7-2 and TRBJ2-1, reads GAGVSQSPSNKVTEKGKDVELRCDPISGHTALYWYRQSLGQGLEFLIYFQGNSAPDKSGLPSDRFSAERTGGSVSTLTIQRTQQEDSAVYLCASSPLGTGVYNEQFFGPGTRLTVL.

The V gene is TRBV20-1, the J gene TRBJ2-7, with TRBD1 as a possible D gene (6 bases). This CDR3 region has 11 residues. Trimming stripped 6 bases from V and 7 bases from J, with 13 bases between. Per the germline V gene, CDR1 is DFQATT and CDR2 is SNEGSKA (reference sequence). The CDR3 here is CSAWDTGEQYF. The CDR3 bases are TGCAGTGCGTGGGACACCGGGGAGCAGTACTTC.

The chain's CDR3 is CASSPEGVETQYF. For the CDR3, the DNA is TGTGCCAGCAGTCCTGAGGGGGTAGAGACCCAGTACTTC. The chain links TRBV11-1 to TRBJ2-5; TRBD1 is a possible D gene (6 bases). This CDR3 has 13 amino acids. Between the trimmed V and J ends, which lost 6 bases and 4 bases, there was a span of 12 bases. Looked up from germline, CDR1 is SGHAT and CDR2 is FQDESV (reference sequence). The full variable domain, in which reference TRBV11-1 and TRBJ2-5 provide the parts outside the CDR3, is EAEVAQSPRYKITEKSQAVAFWCDPISGHATLYWYRQILGQGPELLVQFQDESVVDDSQLPKDRFSAERLKGVDSTLKIQPAELGDSAMYLCASSPEGVETQYFGPGTRLLVL.

Concerning this clone itself: This sample includes further DNA sequences coding for the same CDR3. The chain employs TRBV30 and TRBJ2-7; D gene unclear. Trimming took off 3 bases at V and 5 bases at J, with 8 bases between the two ends. From germline, CDR1 is GTSNPN and CDR2 SVGIG (reference sequence). The CDR3 is 11 amino acids. The CDR3 reads CAWSARDEQYF. The DNA of the CDR3 is TGTGCCTGGAGCGCCCGGGACGAGCAGTACTTC.

This clone was observed at least ten times. The genes are TRBV25-1 and TRBJ2-1; 7 bases align to TRBD2. Germline trimming cut 4 bases from V and 12 bases from J; bases unmatched to any gene: 3. This CDR3 spans 11 amino acids. Germline V gene data show CDR1 as MGHDK and CDR2 as SYGVNS. CDR3 DNA sequence: TGTGCCAGCAGTGCTGGGGGGGGGCAGTTCTTC. It codes for CASSAGGGQFF.

This chain joins TRBV9 and TRBJ2-7, with D maybe TRBD2 (6 bases). CDR1 SGDLS and CDR2 YYNGEE come from the germline V gene. This CDR3 has 14 residues. Deletions cut 4 bases from V and 7 bases from J, with 18 bases between. In nucleotides, the CDR3 is TGTGCCAGCAGCCCCCAGCAGGGTGGAGGGGAGCAGTACTTC. The encoded protein is CASSPQQGGGEQYF.

This clone was seen a few times. This specimen includes other DNA sequences encoding the same CDR3. The V gene is TRBV6-1, the J gene TRBJ1-5; the D is unclear. The V gene lost 0 bases and the J gene lost 6 bases, with 3 bases spanning the gap. CDR1 is MNHNS, CDR2 SASEGT, per germline. The CDR3 runs to 12 residues. The CDR3 bases are TGTGCCAGCAGTGAAGCTCGTCAGCCCCAGCATTTT. Its translation is CASSEARQPQHF.

This clone was recorded once. The rearrangement joins TRBV11-1 to TRBJ2-7; unclear D gene. The germline V gene has CDR1 SGHAT and CDR2 FQDESV (reference sequence). The germline V and J ends were trimmed by 3 bases and 2 bases, with 14 bases remaining between them. This CDR3 is built from 15 residues. The CDR3 nucleotides are TGTGCCAGCAGCTTGAGGTCCAAAATCACCTACGAGCAGTACTTC. As protein: CASSLRSKITYEQYF.

A remark on this clone: A much larger clone sits a single nucleotide away, making a read error possible. This chain connects TRBV9 to TRBJ2-2, with 11 bases aligning to TRBD2. The length of the CDR3 is 17 residues. Unmatched junction bases numbered 5, after V lost 4 bases and J lost 0 bases. The germline CDR1 and CDR2 sequences are SGDLS and YYNGEE. The CDR3 bases are TGTGCCAGCAGCCCAGGGACTAGCGGATCGAACACCGGGGAGCTGTTTTTT. Translation: CASSPGTSGSNTGELFF.

A few counts support this clone. This sample also contains other DNA sequences that code for the same CDR3. This sequence joins TRBV9 and TRBJ2-1; maybe TRBD2 (6 bases). The CDR3 is 15 residues long. Germline values: CDR1 SGDLS, CDR2 YYNGEE. The V end lost 2 bases, the J end lost 3 bases, and 12 bases lay between the germline ends. The CDR3 sequence is CASSVSGDLYNEQFF. The CDR3 nucleotides read TGTGCCAGCAGCGTTTCGGGGGACCTCTACAATGAGCAGTTCTTC.

The chain employs TRBV11-2 and TRBJ2-7; D uncertain. The CDR3 runs 15 residues. V dropped 2 bases and J dropped 7 bases, with 18 bases sitting between them. CDR1 is SGHAT, CDR2 FQNNGV, per germline. The CDR3 here is CASSLRATNLREQYF. The CDR3 DNA reads as TGTGCCAGCAGCTTAAGGGCTACCAATTTGAGGGAGCAGTACTTC.

This chain connects TRBV5-4 to TRBJ2-2, with 7 bases aligning to TRBD1. Unmatched junction bases numbered 4, after V lost 4 bases and J lost 4 bases. The length of the CDR3 is 14 residues. CDR1 and CDR2 (germline): SGHNT, YYREEE (reference sequence). The CDR3 spells CASSDAGGTGELFF. The CDR3 region has the DNA TGTGCCAGCAGCGACGCAGGGGGCACCGGGGAGCTGTTTTTT.

Written as DNA, the CDR3 is TGTGCCAGCAGCCGACTAGCGGGGGGGCAAGAGACCCAGTACTTC. Translation gives CASSRLAGGQETQYF. The genes are TRBV4-2 and TRBJ2-5; 14 bases are shared with TRBD2. Germline V gene sequence: CDR1 LGHNA, CDR2 YNFKEQ. With 4 bases clipped from V and 2 bases from J, the junction kept 0 bases outside the gene matches. CDR3 length: 15 residues.

This chain joins TRBV12-5 and TRBJ2-5; TRBD1 might be the D (6 bases). With 1 base removed from V and 6 bases from J, the gap between germline ends came to 9 bases. The CDR3 loop spans 13 amino acids. Germline assignment: CDR1 LGHNT and CDR2 FRNRAP. The chain's CDR3 is CASGLGTVQTQYF. The CDR3 coding sequence is TGTGCTAGTGGTTTGGGGACAGTACAGACCCAGTACTTC.

This clone was observed many times. The chain recombines TRBV7-2 with TRBJ2-7; D gene unclear. CDR3 length equals 14 residues. The V gene's germline CDR1 is SGHTA and CDR2 FQGNSA. V lost 1 base to trimming and J lost 3 bases, with 10 bases between them. CDR3 coding DNA: TGTGCCAGCAGCTTAGGTGCCAAATTCTACGAGCAGTACTTC. Encoded protein: CASSLGAKFYEQYF.

There are a few counts of this clone. The chain has TRBV10-3 and TRBJ2-3; 13 bases agree with TRBD2. Germline V gene data show CDR1 as ENHRY and CDR2 as SYGVKD. The CDR3 covers 16 residues. Unmatched junction bases numbered 8, after V lost 10 bases and J lost 1 base. DNA for the CDR3: TGTGCCACTACTAGCGGGGGGGCCGTTGGCACAGATACGCAGTATTTT. Translated: CATTSGGAVGTDTQYF.